These 20 T cell receptor beta chains share one sample of origin, sequenced in a study of shared clonotypes between healthy human individuals. TCRdb's copy holds only in-frame clones and misses some; the assay was immunoSEQ multiplex PCR. The table includes about 1 million clones, 70% to 80% detected once. The specimen was memory CD4+ T cells sorted from blood. The subset: CD45RA-negative fraction. The receptors here all came from a man aged 18 to 30 in good health.

V usage is TRBV7-2 and J usage is TRBJ1-3; D gene ambiguous. The V gene's germline CDR1 is SGHTA and CDR2 FQGNSA. This CDR3 has 14 amino acids. The V gene lost 3 bases and the J gene lost 1 base, with 7 bases spanning the gap. The CDR3 loop is CASSFGFSGNTIYF. The CDR3 bases are TGTGCCAGCAGCTTTGGCTTTTCTGGAAACACCATATATTTT.

The chain links TRBV28 to TRBJ1-2; 7 bases are a match to TRBD1. This CDR3 has 15 amino acids. V lost 4 bases, J lost 2 bases, and 7 bases stayed unmatched. From germline, CDR1 is MDHEN and CDR2 SYDVKM. CDR3 sequence: CASSSPTGANYGYTF. The CDR3 nucleotides are TGTGCCAGCAGTTCCCCAACAGGGGCGAACTATGGCTACACCTTC.

The gene calls are TRBV30 and TRBJ2-2, with 7 positions matching TRBD2. This CDR3 is 15 amino acids long. Germline V gene sequence: CDR1 GTSNPN, CDR2 SVGIG (reference sequence). The J segment lost 4 bases and the V segment lost 4 bases, leaving 9 bases of the junction unmatched. CDR3 coding DNA: TGTGCCTGGACCGAGAAAGCGGGACCCACCGGGGAGCTGTTTTTT. Its translation is CAWTEKAGPTGELFF. Using reference TRBV30 and TRBJ2-2 for the parts outside the CDR3, the full variable domain is SQTIHQWPATLVQPVGSPLSLECTVEGTSNPNLYWYRQAAGRGLQLLFYSVGIGQISSEVPQNLSASRPQDRQFILSSKKLLLSDSGFYLCAWTEKAGPTGELFFGEGSRLTVL.

This clone has a handful of counts. The CDR3: CASSPEGTFRFSNQPQHF. CDR3 bases: TGTGCCAGTAGTCCCGAGGGGACCTTTCGTTTTAGCAATCAGCCCCAGCATTTT. This chain joins TRBV19 and TRBJ1-5; D perhaps matches TRBD1 (5 bases). The CDR3 extends over 18 amino acids. Germline loops: CDR1 LNHDA, CDR2 SQIVND (reference sequence). Trimming stripped 5 bases from V and 0 bases from J, with 20 bases between. The whole variable domain, filled in from reference TRBV19 and TRBJ1-5, reads DGGITQSPKYLFRKEGQNVTLSCEQNLNHDAMYWYRQDPGQGLRLIYYSQIVNDFQKGDIAEGYSVSREKKESFPLTVTSAQKNPTAFYLCASSPEGTFRFSNQPQHFGDGTRLSIL.

This clone was found a few times. V is TRBV11-3 and J is TRBJ2-5; D is unclear. In germline, CDR1 is SGHNT, CDR2 YENEEA. V was cut by 5 bases and J by 4 bases, with 11 bases left in between. This CDR3 comprises 13 residues. CDR3 DNA: TGTGCCAGCAGCCTCCTACATGGAGAGACCCAGTACTTC. It yields the protein CASSLLHGETQYF.

Details on this clone: Within the sample, other DNA sequences also encode this same CDR3. The V call is TRBV7-2, the J call TRBJ2-7, with D tentatively TRBD1 (6 bases). Germline assignment: CDR1 SGHTA and CDR2 FQGNSA. CDR3 size: 13 residues. Trimming shortened V by 2 bases and J by 5 bases, and 10 bases separated the two germline ends. CDR3 protein: CASSLTGSHEQYF. In DNA, the CDR3 is TGTGCCAGCAGCTTAACAGGGTCACACGAGCAGTACTTC.

The rearrangement links TRBV5-1 to TRBJ2-2; no firm D call. This CDR3 is 13 amino acids long. V was cut by 0 bases and J by 6 bases, with 6 bases left in between. Germline V CDR1 and CDR2: SGHRS, YFSETQ. The CDR3 region has the DNA TGCGCCAGCAGCTTGGAATCGCCCGGGGAGCTGTTTTTT. Its translation: CASSLESPGELFF. Combining the CDR3 with reference TRBV5-1 and TRBJ2-2 gives the whole variable domain KAGVTQTPRYLIKTRGQQVTLSCSPISGHRSVSWYQQTPGQGLQFLFEYFSETQRNKGNFPGRFSGRQFSNSRSEMNVSTLELGDSALYLCASSLESPGELFFGEGSRLTVL.

Notes on this clone: Within the sample, other DNA sequences also encode this same CDR3. V usage is TRBV7-2 and J usage is TRBJ2-7, with a tentative D call TRBD1 (5 bases). The CDR3 sequence is 13 residues long. CDR1 and CDR2 from the germline V gene are SGHTA and FQGNSA. V was trimmed by 5 bases and J by 2 bases, leaving 10 bases between them. The CDR3 DNA reads TGTGCCAGCAGCCTGGGGCAGCCCTACGAGCAGTACTTC. Residues: CASSLGQPYEQYF. The whole variable domain, filled in from reference TRBV7-2 and TRBJ2-7, reads GAGVSQSPSNKVTEKGKDVELRCDPISGHTALYWYRQSLGQGLEFLIYFQGNSAPDKSGLPSDRFSAERTGGSVSTLTIQRTQQEDSAVYLCASSLGQPYEQYFGPGTRLTVT.

The CDR3 reads CASSYYGQGNTEAFF. The CDR3 DNA is TGTGCCAGCAGTTACTACGGGCAGGGGAACACTGAAGCTTTCTTT. This chain joins TRBV6-6 and TRBJ1-1, with D tentatively TRBD1 (5 bases). Germline CDR1 MNHNY, CDR2 SVGAGI (reference sequence). Trimming stripped 1 base from V and 1 base from J, with 10 bases between. The CDR3 has 15 amino acids.

The table lists this clone with a count of one. This chain links TRBV7-9 with TRBJ2-4; D gene unclear. In germline, CDR1 is SEHNR, CDR2 FQNEAQ (reference sequence). The CDR3 is 12 residues long. The V and J ends lost 2 bases and 6 bases respectively, with 5 bases between them. DNA of the CDR3: TGTGCCAGCAGCTTAAAGGGAAACATTCAGTACTTC. Translating it yields CASSLKGNIQYF.

V usage is TRBV28 and J usage is TRBJ1-2; TRBD1 aligns across 7 bases. The CDR3 contains 11 residues. V shed 5 bases and J 6 bases; nucleotides not matched to a gene: 0. Germline V gene sequence: CDR1 MDHEN, CDR2 SYDVKM. The CDR3: CASSTGDGYTF. CDR3 in DNA: TGTGCCAGCAGTACAGGGGATGGCTACACCTTC.

The chain has TRBV30 and TRBJ1-4; weak D call: TRBD1 (5 bases). V was clipped by 2 bases and J by 5 bases, with 12 bases between them. This CDR3 has 14 amino acids. CDR1 and CDR2 (germline): GTSNPN, SVGIG (reference sequence). The CDR3 region is CAWSNGGGNEKLFF. The CDR3, as DNA: TGTGCCTGGAGTAATGGGGGTGGAAATGAAAAACTGTTTTTT.

The chain uses TRBV19 and TRBJ1-5; D is undetermined. From germline, CDR1 is LNHDA and CDR2 SQIVND (reference sequence). The CDR3 consists of 16 residues. V was cut by 5 bases and J by 0 bases, with 14 bases left in between. The CDR3, as DNA: TGTGCCAGTAGTCAAGCGGGAGGCCGTAGCAATCAGCCCCAGCATTTT. It specifies CASSQAGGRSNQPQHF. The whole variable domain, filled in from reference TRBV19 and TRBJ1-5, reads DGGITQSPKYLFRKEGQNVTLSCEQNLNHDAMYWYRQDPGQGLRLIYYSQIVNDFQKGDIAEGYSVSREKKESFPLTVTSAQKNPTAFYLCASSQAGGRSNQPQHFGDGTRLSIL.

The J gene is TRBJ2-5, the V gene TRBV7-2; 8 nucleotides align to TRBD2. The CDR3 is 11 residues long. The germline gives CDR1 SGHTA, CDR2 FQGNSA. V gave up 1 base and J gave up 14 bases; unmatched junction bases: 3. CDR3 DNA: TGTGCCAGCAGCTTAGGCAGCGGGAGATACTTC. Protein: CASSLGSGRYF. The variable domain in full, completed from reference TRBV7-2 and TRBJ2-5, reads GAGVSQSPSNKVTEKGKDVELRCDPISGHTALYWYRQSLGQGLEFLIYFQGNSAPDKSGLPSDRFSAERTGGSVSTLTIQRTQQEDSAVYLCASSLGSGRYFGPGTRLLVL.

The chain carries TRBV6-5 and TRBJ2-2, with a weak D call TRBD1 (5 bases). Trimming took off 8 bases at V and 3 bases at J, with 13 bases between the two ends. The germline CDR1 and CDR2 sequences are MNHEY and SVGAGI. The CDR3 covers 14 residues. DNA of the CDR3: TGTGCCAGCTCAGGGTCTCCCCACACCGGGGAGCTGTTTTTT. This translates into CASSGSPHTGELFF.

This CDR3 is CASSAEQGWTEAFF. The CDR3, as DNA: TGTGCCAGCAGTGCAGAACAGGGGTGGACTGAAGCTTTCTTT. The chain has TRBV9 and TRBJ1-1; 7 positions agree with TRBD1. Unmatched junction bases numbered 9, after V lost 5 bases and J lost 5 bases. The CDR3 is made up of 14 amino acids. CDR1 and CDR2 (germline): SGDLS, YYNGEE.

The V call is TRBV5-1, the J call TRBJ1-2; TRBD1 might be the D (6 bases). The CDR3 loop spans 15 amino acids. Germline assignment: CDR1 SGHRS and CDR2 YFSETQ. Trimming pared 4 bases from V and 1 base from J, leaving 14 bases between. CDR3 in amino acids: CASSPGHRDNYGYTF. The DNA of the CDR3 is TGCGCCAGCAGCCCAGGCCACAGGGATAACTATGGCTACACCTTC.

The gene calls are TRBV15 and TRBJ2-7; weak D call: TRBD1 (6 bases). The germline V and J ends were trimmed by 0 bases and 3 bases, with 15 bases remaining between them. In germline, CDR1 is LNHNV, CDR2 YYDKDF (reference sequence). CDR3 length: 16 amino acids. CDR3 nucleotide sequence: TGTGCCACCAGCAGAGATGAGGGTAAACAGGGCTACGAGCAGTACTTC. Translation: CATSRDEGKQGYEQYF.

The rearrangement links TRBV6-6 to TRBJ2-7; 10 bases match TRBD1. The germline gives CDR1 MNHNY, CDR2 SVGAGI (reference sequence). The CDR3 is 15 residues long. V trimming: 5 bases; J trimming: 5 bases; junction bases outside the gene matches: 9. The DNA of the CDR3 is TGTGCCAGCAGTCTCCGGGACAGGGGTTTCCACGAGCAGTACTTC. Protein sequence: CASSLRDRGFHEQYF.

This clone was counted once. This sequence joins TRBV27 and TRBJ2-2; possibly TRBD1 for D (6 bases). Germline values: CDR1 MNHEY, CDR2 SMNVEV (reference sequence). V lost 3 bases and J lost 2, with 19 bases in between. The CDR3 runs 18 residues. DNA of the CDR3: TGTGCCAGCAGTTTTCGGGGTGGACAGCTTCTCAACACCGGGGAGCTGTTTTTT. It yields the protein CASSFRGGQLLNTGELFF.